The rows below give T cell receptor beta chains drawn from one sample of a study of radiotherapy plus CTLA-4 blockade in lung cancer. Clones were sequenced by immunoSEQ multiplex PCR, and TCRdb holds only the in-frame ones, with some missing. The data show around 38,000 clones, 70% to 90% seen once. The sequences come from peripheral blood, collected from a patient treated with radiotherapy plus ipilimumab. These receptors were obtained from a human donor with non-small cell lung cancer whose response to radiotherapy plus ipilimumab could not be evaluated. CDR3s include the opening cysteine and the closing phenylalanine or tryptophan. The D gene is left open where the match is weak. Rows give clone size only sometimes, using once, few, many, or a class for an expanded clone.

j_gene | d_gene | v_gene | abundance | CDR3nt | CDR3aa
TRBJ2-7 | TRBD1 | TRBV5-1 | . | TGCGCCAGCAGCATTGACAGGGTTTACTACGAGCAGTACTTC | CASSIDRVYYEQYF
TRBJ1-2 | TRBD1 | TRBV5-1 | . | TGCGCCAGCAGCACAGACAGGGGGCTGGATGGCTACACCTTC | CASSTDRGLDGYTF
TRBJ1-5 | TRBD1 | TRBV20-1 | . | TGCGGAACTACCGGGACAGGGCGTCAGCATTTT | CGTTGTGRQHF
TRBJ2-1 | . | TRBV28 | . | TGTGCCAGCAGTTTGAGTAGGGGCGGCCGGAGGGGCAATGAGCAGTTCTTC | CASSLSRGGRRGNEQFF
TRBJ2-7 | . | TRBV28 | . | TGTGCCAGCAAGACTGGCGGGGTCTTCTACGAGCAGTACTTC | CASKTGGVFYEQYF
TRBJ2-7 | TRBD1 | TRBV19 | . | TGTGCCAGTAGGGGCATGCAGGGGGCGGAGTACGAGCAGTACTTC | CASRGMQGAEYEQYF
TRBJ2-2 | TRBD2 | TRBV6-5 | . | TGTGCCAGCCGAGGAGCGGGGGGGCCGGCCGGGGAGCTGTTTTTT | CASRGAGGPAGELFF
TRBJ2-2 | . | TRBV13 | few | TGTGCCAGCAGCTCTGGACAGTACACCGGGGAGCTGTTTTTT | CASSSGQYTGELFF
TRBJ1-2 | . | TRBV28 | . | TGTGCCAGCATTATTGGGGGGGGAAAGGGGTCAAAAACCTTC | CASIIGGGKGSKTF
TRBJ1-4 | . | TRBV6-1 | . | TGTGCCAGCAGTGGGTGGGGGGAGTTGTTTTTT | CASSGWGELFF
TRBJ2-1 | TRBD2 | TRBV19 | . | TGTGCCAGTAGTATGGGAAGCGGGGGCGTCGGTGAGCAGTTCTTC | CASSMGSGGVGEQFF
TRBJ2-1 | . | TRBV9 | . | TGTGCCAGCAGCCATGTCAACAGGGACAATGAGCAGTTCTTC | CASSHVNRDNEQFF
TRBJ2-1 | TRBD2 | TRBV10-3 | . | TGTGCCATCAGGCGGGGGGCGGGTGTCAATGAGCAGTTCTTC | CAIRRGAGVNEQFF
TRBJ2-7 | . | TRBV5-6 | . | TGTGCCAGCAGCTTGGTCCCCCTAGACGAGCAGTACTTC | CASSLVPLDEQYF
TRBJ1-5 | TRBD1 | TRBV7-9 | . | TGTGCCAGCAGCTTCGCCGGGACAGGGGATCAGCCCCAGCATTTT | CASSFAGTGDQPQHF
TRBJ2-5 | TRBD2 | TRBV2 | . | TGTGCCAGCAGCTCGGGACTAGCGACCCAAGAGACCCAGTACTTC | CASSSGLATQETQYF
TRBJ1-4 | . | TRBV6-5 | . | TGTGCCAGCAGCCCGGGGGAAAAACTGTTTTTT | CASSPGEKLFF
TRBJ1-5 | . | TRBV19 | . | TGTGCCAGCCCTAGGTGGGCAGGGGGCAATCAGCCCCAGCATTTT | CASPRWAGGNQPQHF
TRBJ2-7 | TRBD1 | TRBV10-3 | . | TGTGCCATCGGACAGGGGGCGCTTTTCTACGAGCAGTACTTC | CAIGQGALFYEQYF
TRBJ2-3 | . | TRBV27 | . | TGTGCCAGCGGCCCAAGGACAACTGATACGCAGTATTTT | CASGPRTTDTQYF
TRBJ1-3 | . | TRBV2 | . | TGTGCCAGCAGTGAATCGGGGGTAGGAAACACCATATATTTT | CASSESGVGNTIYF
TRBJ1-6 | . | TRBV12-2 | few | TGTGCAAGTCGCTTAGATTTCGGACAGTTCATTCCCCTCCACTTT | CASRLDFGQFIPLHF
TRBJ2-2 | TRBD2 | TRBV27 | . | TGTGCCAGCAGCATCACCGACGGGAGGGCCTTTATCGGGGAGCTGTTTTTT | CASSITDGRAFIGELFF
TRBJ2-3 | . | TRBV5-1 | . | TGCGCCAGCAGCTTGGCGCAGGGGTTCACAGATACGCAGTATTTT | CASSLAQGFTDTQYF
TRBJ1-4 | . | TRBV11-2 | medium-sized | TGTGCCAGCAGCAGCCGGCTGTTTTTT | CASSSRLFF
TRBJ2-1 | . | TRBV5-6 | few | TGTGCCAGCAGCCGTTTCTTCGATGAGCAGTTCTTC | CASSRFFDEQFF
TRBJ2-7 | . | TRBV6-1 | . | TGTGCCAGCAGAGGAATATGGACAGACGAGCAGTACTTC | CASRGIWTDEQYF
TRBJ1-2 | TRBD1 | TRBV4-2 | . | TGTGCCAGCAGCCCCCGGCAGGGGGCACACGGCTACACCTTC | CASSPRQGAHGYTF